The following is a T cell receptor beta chain sequence with its context. Its antigen is unknown. Base-call qualities are not available, and no considerably larger clone is one nucleotide away. The immunoSEQ platform was used to sequence the TCRbeta chain. In the authors' own workflow: When conventional T cell repertoires were pooled, patients gave roughly 120,000 distinct in-frame TCRbeta sequences, while healthy donors gave 130,000 to 150,000. Public Treg TCRbeta sequences were defined as those shared by two or more individuals and were then searched for in Tconv repertoires. Differences between groups were assessed using Mann-Whitney U tests with Bonferroni-Dunn correction in GraphPad Prism 7.03. Held by TCRdb, this immuneACCESS table contains in-frame sequences only and omits some clones. Under half of the omission traces to an unresolved V gene where checked; the cause of the rest is unknown. V, J and clone size are taken as reported in that table, and D and trimming were inferred from the DNA itself. This sample is represented by tens of thousands of clones; roughly 95% of them were singletons. Jointly, the top ten make up approximately 0.21% of the sample.

These data come from a study of B cell selection in AIRE deficiency (dated by TCRdb to about 2019). Turning to the overall study: Researchers compared TCRbeta repertoires of sorted blood CD4+ conventional T cells and regulatory T cells in AIRE-deficient patients with those in healthy controls. The TCR-sequenced cohort comprised about five AIRE-deficient APECED patients and about five healthy control donors. The research as a whole found: Only TCRbeta chains were sequenced, and less than 40% of shared healthy-donor Treg sequences were also present in healthy Tconv cells, possibly due to differing TCRalpha chains. Of approximately 3,900 shared Treg TCRbeta sequences, under 40% were shared only among healthy donors and about 10% only among patients, suggesting less efficient Treg selection without AIRE. Roughly 30% of the Treg TCRbeta sequences shared among healthy donors were found in patient Tconv cells, which suggests that Treg-biased clones were diverted into the Tconv compartment. In AIRE-deficient patients, Tconv and Treg cells had TCRBV gene usage, CDR3 length and TCR diversity comparable to those in healthy donors. Shorter CDR3s were found in shared Treg sequences, reflecting a bias toward rearrangements containing few non-templated nucleotide insertions.

CDR1 and CDR2 (MDHEN, SYDVKM) derive from the germline V gene. The CDR3 covers 18 residues, taking in both the cysteine and the phenylalanine. Only the CDR3 DNA is retained, 54 bases long and in frame from the first base. Ends trimmed: V by 3 bases, J by 1 base; bases unmatched to a gene: 9. For sorting, conventional CD4 T cells were defined as CD4+CD127+ cells. The control samples were obtained from healthy donors who were not related to the patients. A FACSAria flow cytometer was used to sort the Tconv and Treg cells intended for TCRbeta sequencing. Sorted cells were collected in 5-ml round-bottom polystyrene tubes, and dry cell pellets were stored frozen at -80 degrees C prior to sequencing.

The sequenced material came from CD4+CD127+ conventional T cells sorted from PBMCs. In this chain, TRBV28 is recombined with TRBJ2-6; 7 of the junction bases match TRBD1. The receptor comes from a human donor in good health. This receptor carries the CDR3 CASSFQTGISSGANVLTF. The DNA reads TGTGCCAGCAGTTTCCAGACAGGGATTTCGTCTGGGGCCAACGTCCTGACTTTC.